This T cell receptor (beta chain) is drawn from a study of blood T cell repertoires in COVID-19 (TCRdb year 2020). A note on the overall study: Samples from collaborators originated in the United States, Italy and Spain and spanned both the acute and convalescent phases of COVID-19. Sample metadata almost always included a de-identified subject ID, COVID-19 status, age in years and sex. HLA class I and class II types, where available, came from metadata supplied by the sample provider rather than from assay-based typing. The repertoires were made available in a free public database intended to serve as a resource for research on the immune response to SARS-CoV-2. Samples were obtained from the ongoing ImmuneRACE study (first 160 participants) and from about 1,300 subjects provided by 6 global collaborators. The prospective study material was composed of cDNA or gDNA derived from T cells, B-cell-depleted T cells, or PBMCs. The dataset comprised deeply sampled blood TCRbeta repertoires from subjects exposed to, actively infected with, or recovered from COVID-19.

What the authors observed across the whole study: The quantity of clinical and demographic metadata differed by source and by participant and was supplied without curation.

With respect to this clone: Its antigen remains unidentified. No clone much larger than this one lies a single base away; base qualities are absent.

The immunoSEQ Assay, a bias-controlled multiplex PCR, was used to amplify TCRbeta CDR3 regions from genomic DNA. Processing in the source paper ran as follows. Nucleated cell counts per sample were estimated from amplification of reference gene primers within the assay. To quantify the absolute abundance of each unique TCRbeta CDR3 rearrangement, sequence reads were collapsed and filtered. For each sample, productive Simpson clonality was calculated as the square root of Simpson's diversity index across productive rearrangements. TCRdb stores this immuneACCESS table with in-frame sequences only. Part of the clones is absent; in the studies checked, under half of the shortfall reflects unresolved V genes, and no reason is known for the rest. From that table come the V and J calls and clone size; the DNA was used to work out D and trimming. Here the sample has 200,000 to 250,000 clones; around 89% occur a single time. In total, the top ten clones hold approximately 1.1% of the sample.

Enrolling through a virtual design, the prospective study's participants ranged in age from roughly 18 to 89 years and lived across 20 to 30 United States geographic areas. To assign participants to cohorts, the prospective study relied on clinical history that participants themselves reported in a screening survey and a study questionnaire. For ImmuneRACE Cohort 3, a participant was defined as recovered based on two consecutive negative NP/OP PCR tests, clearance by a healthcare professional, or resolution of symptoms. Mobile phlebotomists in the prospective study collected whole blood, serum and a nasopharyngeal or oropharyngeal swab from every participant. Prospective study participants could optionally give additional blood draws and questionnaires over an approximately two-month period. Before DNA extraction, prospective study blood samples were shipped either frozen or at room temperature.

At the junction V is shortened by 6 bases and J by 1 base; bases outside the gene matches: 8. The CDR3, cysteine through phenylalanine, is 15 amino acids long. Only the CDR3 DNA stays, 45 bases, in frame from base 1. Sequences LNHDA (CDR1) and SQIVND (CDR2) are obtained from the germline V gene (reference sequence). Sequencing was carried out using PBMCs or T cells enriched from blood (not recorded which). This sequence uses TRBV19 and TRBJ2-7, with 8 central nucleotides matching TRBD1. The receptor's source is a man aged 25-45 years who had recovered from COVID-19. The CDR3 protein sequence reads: CASSTTGDGSYEQYF. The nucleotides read TGTGCCAGTAGCACGACAGGGGATGGGTCCTACGAGCAGTACTTC. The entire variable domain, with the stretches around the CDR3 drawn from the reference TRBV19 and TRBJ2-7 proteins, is DGGITQSPKYLFRKEGQNVTLSCEQNLNHDAMYWYRQDPGQGLRLIYYSQIVNDFQKGDIAEGYSVSREKKESFPLTVTSAQKNPTAFYLCASSTTGDGSYEQYFGPGTRLTVT.